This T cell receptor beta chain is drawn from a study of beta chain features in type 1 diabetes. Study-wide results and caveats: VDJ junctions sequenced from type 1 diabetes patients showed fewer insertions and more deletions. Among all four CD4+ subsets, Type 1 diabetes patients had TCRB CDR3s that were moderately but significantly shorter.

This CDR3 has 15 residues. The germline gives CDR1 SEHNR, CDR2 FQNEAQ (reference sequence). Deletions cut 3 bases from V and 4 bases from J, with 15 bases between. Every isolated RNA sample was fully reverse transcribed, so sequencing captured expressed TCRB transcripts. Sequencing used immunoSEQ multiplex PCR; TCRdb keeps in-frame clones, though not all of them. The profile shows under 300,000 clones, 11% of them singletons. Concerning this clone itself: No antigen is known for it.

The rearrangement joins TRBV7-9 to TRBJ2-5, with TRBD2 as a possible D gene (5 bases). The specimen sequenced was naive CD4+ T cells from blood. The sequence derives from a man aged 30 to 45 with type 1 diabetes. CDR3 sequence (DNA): TGTGCCAGCAGCTTCTCGGCGGGCGTGGGAGAGACCCAGTACTTC. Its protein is CASSFSAGVGETQYF.